This T cell receptor beta chain was recorded in a study of graft-versus-host responses after intestinal transplantation. As concerns this clone: The antigen is undetermined.

Measured with immunoSEQ multiplex PCR; TCRdb has only the in-frame clones, and not every one. Here the sample spans 50,000 to 75,000 clones, about 94% being singletons. The CDR3 extends over 16 amino acids. V was pared by 3 bases and J by 3 bases, with 5 bases of the junction left unmatched. Germline V gene sequence: CDR1 KGHSH, CDR2 LQKENI. The specimen was unstimulated CD4+ T cells sorted from spleen or lymph node cells, collected before transplant. The J gene is TRBJ2-5, the V gene TRBV18; 12 positions match TRBD2. The TCR comes from a human donor who was the organ donor for an intestinal transplant. CDR3 amino acids: CASSPSTSGGKETQYF. CDR3 sequence (DNA): TGTGCCAGCTCACCCTCGACTAGCGGGGGAAAAGAGACCCAGTACTTC. Complete variable domain (other parts from reference TRBV18 and TRBJ2-5): NAGVMQNPRHLVRRRGQEARLRCSPMKGHSHVYWYRQLPEEGLKFMVYLQKENIIDESGMPKERFSAEFPKEGPSILRIQQVVRGDSAAYFCASSPSTSGGKETQYFGPGTRLLVL.